The subject of this entry is one T cell receptor (beta chain). Its antigen is undetermined. This specimen comes from a study of graft-versus-host responses after intestinal transplantation. As for the study in general: Recipients received multivisceral, liver-intestinal, or isolated intestinal transplants. All recipients got anti-thymocyte globulin induction, then tacrolimus and steroids for approximately 3 years.

Germline V gene sequence: CDR1 MNHNS, CDR2 SASEGT. CDR3 length: 12 residues. J lost 8 bases, V lost 9 bases, and 6 bases had no gene match. The method was immunoSEQ multiplex PCR; TCRdb's version includes in-frame clones alone and lacks a portion of them. The profile shows tens of thousands of clones, 93% of them singletons. Study-level findings and limits: Clonal ratios of graft-versus-host to host-versus-graft in allografts were high for patients exhibiting graft-donor T cell macrochimerism. The highest levels of circulating GvH clones went along with early declines in HvG clones after transplant.

The chain has TRBV6-1 and TRBJ2-1; 8 bases line up with TRBD1. This clonotype was obtained from a human donor who was the organ donor for an intestinal transplant. Sequenced material: unstimulated CD8+ T cells sorted from spleen or lymph node cells, taken before transplant. In nucleotides, the CDR3 is TGTGCCAGGCGGACAGGGCGGTATGAGCAGTTCTTC. It encodes CARRTGRYEQFF.